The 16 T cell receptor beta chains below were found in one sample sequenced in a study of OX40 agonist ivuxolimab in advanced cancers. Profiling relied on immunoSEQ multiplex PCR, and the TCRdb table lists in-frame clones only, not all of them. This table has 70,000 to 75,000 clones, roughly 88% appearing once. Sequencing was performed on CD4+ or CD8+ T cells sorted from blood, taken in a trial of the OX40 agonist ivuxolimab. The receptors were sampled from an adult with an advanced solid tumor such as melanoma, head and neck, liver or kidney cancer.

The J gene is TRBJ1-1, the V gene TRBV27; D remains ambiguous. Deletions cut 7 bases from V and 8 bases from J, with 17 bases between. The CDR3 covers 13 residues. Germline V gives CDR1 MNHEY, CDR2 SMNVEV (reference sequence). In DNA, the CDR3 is TGTGCCAGCACCCGAAACGGGGAGGCCGAAGCTTTCTTT. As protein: CASTRNGEAEAFF.

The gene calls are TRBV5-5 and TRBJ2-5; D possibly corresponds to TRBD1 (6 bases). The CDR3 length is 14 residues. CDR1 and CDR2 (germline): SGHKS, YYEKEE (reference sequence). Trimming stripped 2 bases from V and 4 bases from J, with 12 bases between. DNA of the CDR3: TGTGCCAGCAGCTTAGGGGGTCGGGTAGAGACCCAGTACTTC. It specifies CASSLGGRVETQYF.

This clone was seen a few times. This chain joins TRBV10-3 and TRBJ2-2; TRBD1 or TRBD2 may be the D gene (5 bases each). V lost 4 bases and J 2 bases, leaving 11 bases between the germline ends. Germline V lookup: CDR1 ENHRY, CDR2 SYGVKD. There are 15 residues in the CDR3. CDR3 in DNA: TGTGCCATCAGTGTCGGGGCCGGCAACACCGGGGAGCTGTTTTTT. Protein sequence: CAISVGAGNTGELFF.

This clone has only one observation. The CDR3 region is CASSPTQGDAEAFF. CDR3 in DNA: TGTGCCAGCTCACCAACCCAAGGGGACGCTGAAGCTTTCTTT. The genes are TRBV18 and TRBJ1-1; a weak D match, TRBD1 (5 bases). This CDR3 comprises 14 residues. V was shortened by 2 bases and J by 6 bases, with 13 bases between the two germline ends. Germline V lookup: CDR1 KGHSH, CDR2 LQKENI.

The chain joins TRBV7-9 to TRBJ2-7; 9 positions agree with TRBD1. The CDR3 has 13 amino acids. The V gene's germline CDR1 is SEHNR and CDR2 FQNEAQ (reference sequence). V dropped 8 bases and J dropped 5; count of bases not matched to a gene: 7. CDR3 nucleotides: TGTGCCAGCCAAGGGACAGGGTACAACGAGCAGTACTTC. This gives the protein CASQGTGYNEQYF.

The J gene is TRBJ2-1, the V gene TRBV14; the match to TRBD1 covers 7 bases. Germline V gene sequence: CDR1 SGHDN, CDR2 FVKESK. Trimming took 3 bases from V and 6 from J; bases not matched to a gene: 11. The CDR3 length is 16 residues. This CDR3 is CASSHPGQVVINEQFF. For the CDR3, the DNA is TGTGCCAGCAGCCATCCTGGACAGGTTGTCATCAATGAGCAGTTCTTC.

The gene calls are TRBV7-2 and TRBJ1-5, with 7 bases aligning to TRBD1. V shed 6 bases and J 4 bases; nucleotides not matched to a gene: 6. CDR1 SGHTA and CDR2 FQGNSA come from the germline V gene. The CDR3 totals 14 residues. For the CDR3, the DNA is TGTGCCAGCAGAGGACAGGCCCTTAATCAGCCCCAGCATTTT. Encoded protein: CASRGQALNQPQHF.

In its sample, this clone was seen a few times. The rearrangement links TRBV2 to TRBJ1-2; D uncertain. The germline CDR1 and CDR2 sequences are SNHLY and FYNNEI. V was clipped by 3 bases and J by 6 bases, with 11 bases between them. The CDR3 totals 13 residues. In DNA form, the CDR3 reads TGTGCCAGCAGTGACAGGAGAGATAATGGCTACACCTTC. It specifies CASSDRRDNGYTF. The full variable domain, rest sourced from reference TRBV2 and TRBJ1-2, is EPEVTQTPSHQVTQMGQEVILRCVPISNHLYFYWYRQILGQKVEFLVSFYNNEISEKSEIFDDQFSVERPDGSNFTLKIRSTKLEDSAMYFCASSDRRDNGYTFGSGTRLTVV.

The CDR3 loop reads CASNRGGLTQANTEAFF. As DNA, the CDR3 is TGTGCCAGCAACCGAGGGGGTTTGACCCAAGCCAACACTGAAGCTTTCTTT. The rearrangement links TRBV11-2 to TRBJ1-1; a weak D match, TRBD1 (6 bases). There are 17 residues in the CDR3. The V gene lost 7 bases and the J gene lost 2 bases, with 23 bases spanning the gap. The germline V gene encodes CDR1 SGHAT and CDR2 FQNNGV.

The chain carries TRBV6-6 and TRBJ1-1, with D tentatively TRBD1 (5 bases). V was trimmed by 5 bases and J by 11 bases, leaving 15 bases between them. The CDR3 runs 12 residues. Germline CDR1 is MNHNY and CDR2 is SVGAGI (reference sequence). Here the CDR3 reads CASSRPRGTAFF. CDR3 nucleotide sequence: TGTGCCAGCAGTCGCCCGAGGGGAACGGCTTTCTTT.

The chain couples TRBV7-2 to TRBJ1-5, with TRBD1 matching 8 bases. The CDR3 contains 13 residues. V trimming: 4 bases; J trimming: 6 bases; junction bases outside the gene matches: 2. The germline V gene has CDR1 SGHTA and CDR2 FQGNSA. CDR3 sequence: CASSYGQGQPQHF. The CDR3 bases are TGTGCCAGCAGCTACGGACAGGGTCAGCCCCAGCATTTT.

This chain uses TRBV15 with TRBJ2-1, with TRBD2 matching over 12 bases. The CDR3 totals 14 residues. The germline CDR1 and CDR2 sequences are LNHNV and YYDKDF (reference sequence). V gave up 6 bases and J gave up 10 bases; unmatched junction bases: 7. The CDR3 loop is CATSKRTSGAEQFF. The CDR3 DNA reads TGTGCCACCAGTAAAAGGACTAGCGGGGCCGAGCAGTTCTTC.

CDR3 sequence reads: CASSQDMGGGEQYF. As DNA, the CDR3 is TGCGCCAGCAGCCAAGATATGGGGGGCGGGGAGCAGTACTTC. This rearrangement joins TRBV4-3 to TRBJ2-7; D could derive from TRBD1 or TRBD2 (6 bases each). CDR1 and CDR2 (germline): LGHNA, YSLEER. The CDR3 sequence is 14 residues long. The V gene lost 0 bases and the J gene lost 7 bases, with 13 bases spanning the gap.

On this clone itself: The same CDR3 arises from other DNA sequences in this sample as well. The CDR3 region is CASSLGQIQETQYF. CDR3 DNA: TGCGCCAGCAGCTTGGGACAGATCCAAGAGACCCAGTACTTC. This chain uses TRBV5-1 with TRBJ2-5, with D possibly being TRBD1 (5 bases). The V gene's germline CDR1 is SGHRS and CDR2 YFSETQ. Trimming left V 0 bases short and J 1 base short, with 7 bases between. The CDR3 has 14 residues.

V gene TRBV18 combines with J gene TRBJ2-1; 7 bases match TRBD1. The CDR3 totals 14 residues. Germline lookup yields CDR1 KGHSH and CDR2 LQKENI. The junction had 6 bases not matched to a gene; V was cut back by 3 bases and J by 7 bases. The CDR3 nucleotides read TGTGCCAGCTCACCCGGGACAGCCTTAAATGAGCAGTTCTTC. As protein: CASSPGTALNEQFF.

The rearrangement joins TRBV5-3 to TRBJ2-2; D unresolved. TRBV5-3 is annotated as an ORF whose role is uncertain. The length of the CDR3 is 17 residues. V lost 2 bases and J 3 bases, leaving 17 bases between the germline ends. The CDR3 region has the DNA TGTGCCAGAAGCTTCGGGCCCTCCCAACCGGACACCGGGGAGCTGTTTTTT. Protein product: CARSFGPSQPDTGELFF.